These 9 T cell receptor beta chains originate from one sample sequenced in a study of CD8+ T cells in alopecia areata. Treatment: oral pan-JAK inhibitor, 5-10 mg twice daily. TCR sequencing used cDNA made by reverse transcription of extracted RNA. TCRdb's copy holds only in-frame clones and misses some; the assay was immunoSEQ multiplex PCR. The table includes 150,000 to 200,000 clones, about 60% detected once. The sample in question was CD8+ T cells sorted from blood, obtained at week 24, from a patient treated with tofacitinib. These receptor sequences come from a human donor with alopecia areata.

In DNA, the CDR3 is TGTGCCAGCAACCTAGATCCCGAAGAGACCCAGTACTTC. Translating gives CASNLDPEETQYF. This sequence joins TRBV5-6 and TRBJ2-5; D is ambiguous. The length of the CDR3 is 13 residues. V was trimmed by 6 bases and J by 3 bases, leaving 12 bases between them. CDR1 is SGHDT and CDR2 is YYEEEE in the germline V gene.

Notes on this clone: Other DNA variants within this sample encode the same CDR3. The chain uses TRBV20-1 and TRBJ1-2, with a tentative D call TRBD1 (5 bases). The length of the CDR3 is 10 residues. Germline V gene lookup returns CDR1 DFQATT and CDR2 SNEGSKA (reference sequence). V lost 4 bases, J lost 5 bases, and 5 bases lay in between. CDR3 nucleotide sequence: TGCAGTGCTACAGGGTATGGCTACACCTTC. Protein sequence: CSATGYGYTF.

The chain links TRBV30 to TRBJ1-5; D unresolved. This CDR3 spans 13 amino acids. Trimming cost V 2 bases and J 3 bases, with 8 bases left between them. The germline V gene has CDR1 GTSNPN and CDR2 SVGIG (reference sequence). The DNA of the CDR3 is TGTGCCTGGAGTACAGAGTCCAATCAGCCCCAGCATTTT. Translation: CAWSTESNQPQHF.

This clone has just a few counts. This chain uses TRBV27 with TRBJ2-7, with D possibly called TRBD1 or TRBD2 (5 bases each). The CDR3 totals 13 residues. Per germline, CDR1 MNHEY and CDR2 SMNVEV (reference sequence). Between the trimmed V and J ends, which lost 7 bases and 3 bases, there was a span of 13 bases. This chain's CDR3 is CASKAGAHYEQYF. The CDR3 DNA follows: TGTGCCAGCAAGGCCGGGGCCCACTACGAGCAGTACTTC.

The chain employs TRBV5-1 and TRBJ2-2, with 10 bases identical to TRBD1. Germline V gene data show CDR1 as SGHRS and CDR2 as YFSETQ. CDR3 length: 14 amino acids. Trimming removed 4 bases from V and 4 bases from J; junction bases left unmatched: 1. The CDR3 spells CASSDRGRTGELFF. DNA for the CDR3: TGCGCCAGCAGCGACAGGGGGCGCACCGGGGAGCTGTTTTTT. Based on the CDR3 plus reference TRBV5-1 and TRBJ2-2, the full variable domain is KAGVTQTPRYLIKTRGQQVTLSCSPISGHRSVSWYQQTPGQGLQFLFEYFSETQRNKGNFPGRFSGRQFSNSRSEMNVSTLELGDSALYLCASSDRGRTGELFFGEGSRLTVL.

The chain recombines TRBV25-1 with TRBJ2-6, with D perhaps being TRBD1 or TRBD2 (5 bases each). This CDR3 is built from 17 residues. Germline V gene sequence: CDR1 MGHDK, CDR2 SYGVNS. V was trimmed by 1 base and J by 4 bases, leaving 14 bases between them. The DNA of the CDR3 is TGTGCCAGCAGTGAATGGGACGCAGGATTGGGGGCCAACGTCCTGACTTTC. This gives the protein CASSEWDAGLGANVLTF.

This chain joins TRBV14 and TRBJ2-1, with D hard to call. Germline V gene sequence: CDR1 SGHDN, CDR2 FVKESK. The CDR3 totals 13 residues. V was clipped by 1 base and J by 7 bases, with 8 bases between them. The CDR3, as DNA: TGTGCCAGCAGCCAAGGGCATGGGAATGAGCAGTTCTTC. Translation: CASSQGHGNEQFF.

V and J are TRBV30 and TRBJ1-1; D is unclear. CDR1 is GTSNPN and CDR2 is SVGIG in the germline V gene (reference sequence). This CDR3 has 14 residues. Deletions cut 4 bases from V and 0 bases from J, with 12 bases between. The CDR3 sequence is CAWTGESVNTEAFF. The DNA of the CDR3 is TGTGCCTGGACTGGGGAGTCCGTGAACACTGAAGCTTTCTTT.

Regarding this clone: The sample contains more than one DNA sequence encoding this CDR3. The chain carries TRBV7-9 and TRBJ2-1; TRBD1 matches at 7 bases. The V gene's germline CDR1 is SEHNR and CDR2 FQNEAQ (reference sequence). V lost 4 bases, J lost 6 bases, and 3 bases stayed unmatched. The CDR3 contains 13 residues. The CDR3 is CASSSSGGNEQFF. For the CDR3, the DNA is TGTGCCAGCAGCTCTTCAGGGGGCAATGAGCAGTTCTTC.